This TCR beta chain was obtained from a study of blood T cell repertoires in COVID-19. Study details: Acute and convalescent COVID-19 specimens originated in the United States, Italy and Spain. In each case, the material was cDNA or gDNA derived from T cells, B-cell-depleted T cells, or PBMCs.

Authors' processing steps: Reference gene primer amplification gave estimated nucleated cell counts. Sequencing used immunoSEQ multiplex PCR; TCRdb keeps in-frame clones, though not all of them. V and J calls and clone size are given by that table; D and trimming were obtained from the DNA. The sample lists some 100,000 clones, roughly 90% occurring once. J gave up 2 bases and V 4 bases, and 8 bases lay outside the gene matches. The CDR3 length is 17 residues. Germline lookup yields CDR1 MNHNS and CDR2 SASEGT. The receptor's source is a man aged 55 to 70 with acute or convalescent COVID-19. The gene calls are TRBV6-1 and TRBJ1-4, with 9 positions matching TRBD1. Sequences were obtained from peripheral blood. The CDR3 region has the DNA TGTGCCAGCAGTGCGGGACAGGGACAATCGACTAATGAAAAACTGTTTTTT. Translation: CASSAGQGQSTNEKLFF.